This entry concerns a single T cell receptor (beta chain). This specimen belongs to a study of blood T cells in healthy people across ages. Through a sample-barcoded 5' primer and a J-beta primer mix, a second PCR was run for roughly 6 to 11 cycles. TCRdb fed the 5' RACE reads into MiXCR, producing one record per CDR3 protein. The sample shows about 970,000 distinct CDR3 sequences, just over 50% of them seen only once. Germline V gene lookup returns CDR1 LNHNV and CDR2 YYDKDF (reference sequence). Trimming left V 5 bases short and J 3 bases short, with 5 bases between. CDR3 length: 11 residues. Sequencing was carried out using blood. The clonotype comes from a woman aged 60-75 years in good health. V and J are TRBV15 and TRBJ2-7; D gene ambiguous. The CDR3 DNA sequence: TGTGCCACCAGCTGGAACTACGAGCAGTACTTC. Translation: CATSWNYEQYF.